A single sample is the source of the 9 T cell receptor beta chains below, sequenced in a study of T-cell memory formation after mild COVID-19. TCRdb recomputed calls from the 5' RACE reads with MiXCR, one row per CDR3 protein. The table has 350,000 to 400,000 distinct CDR3 sequences, approximately 14% seen once. What was sequenced was PBMCs or a T cell subset sorted from them (not recorded which). The receptors originated from a man aged 18-30 years who had mild COVID-19 (a few samples of this study predate the infection). Cell type and time point are not known.

This clonotype was seen a few times. The V and J genes are TRBV9 and TRBJ2-1; D remains unclear. Germline V gives CDR1 SGDLS, CDR2 YYNGEE. CDR3 length: 15 residues. Trimming removed 0 bases at V and 2 bases at J, with 9 bases between. Written as DNA, the CDR3 is TGTGCCAGCAGCGTAGCGGCTTCGGCCTACAATGAGCAGTTCTTC. Encoded protein: CASSVAASAYNEQFF. Drawing the rest from reference TRBV9 and TRBJ2-1, the complete variable domain is DSGVTQTPKHLITATGQRVTLRCSPRSGDLSVYWYQQSLDQGLQFLIQYYNGEERAKGNILERFSAQQFPDLHSELNLSSLELGDSALYFCASSVAASAYNEQFFGPGTRLTVL.

This clonotype came up a few times. The rearrangement links TRBV11-2 to TRBJ2-7, with D possibly matching TRBD1 (5 bases). The CDR3 has 15 amino acids. Trimming stripped 5 bases from V and 3 bases from J, with 17 bases between. Germline lookup yields CDR1 SGHAT and CDR2 FQNNGV. Written as DNA, the CDR3 is TGTGCCAGCAGCCCAGGGCCCGGGTCCCACTACGAGCAGTACTTC. Protein sequence: CASSPGPGSHYEQYF.

The chain carries TRBV9 and TRBJ2-4; D call uncertain. Trimming stripped 7 bases from V and 0 bases from J, with 11 bases between. The CDR3 is 14 amino acids. Germline loops: CDR1 SGDLS, CDR2 YYNGEE. CDR3 sequence: CASSAALAKNIQYF. CDR3 nucleotides: TGTGCCAGCTCGGCAGCTCTAGCCAAAAACATTCAGTACTTC.

In this sample, this clonotype turned up many times. The chain is built from TRBV7-2 and TRBJ1-6; 9 nucleotides line up with TRBD1. There are 14 residues in the CDR3. V lost 5 bases and J lost 8; bases outside the gene matches: 4. The germline V gene has CDR1 SGHTA and CDR2 FQGNSA. The CDR3 here is CASSPRTGDSPLHF. In nucleotides, the CDR3 is TGTGCCAGCAGCCCTCGGACAGGGGATTCACCCCTCCACTTT.

This clonotype has ten or more counts. The chain joins TRBV4-2 to TRBJ2-2; D possibly corresponds to TRBD1 (6 bases). There are 16 residues in the CDR3. Trimming took off 4 bases at V and 5 bases at J, with 17 bases between the two ends. Germline V gene sequence: CDR1 LGHNA, CDR2 YNFKEQ. CDR3 bases: TGTGCCAGCAGCCTCCAACAAGGACAGAAGACCGGGGAGCTGTTTTTT. Protein product: CASSLQQGQKTGELFF.

This clonotype turned up a few times. The rearrangement uses TRBV11-2 and TRBJ2-1; D is unclear. The germline gives CDR1 SGHAT, CDR2 FQNNGV. The CDR3 totals 13 residues. V was shortened by 4 bases and J by 3 bases, with 7 bases between the two germline ends. CDR3 DNA sequence: TGTGCCAGCAGCTCGGACGGCTACAATGAGCAGTTCTTC. Its protein product is CASSSDGYNEQFF.

There are a few counts of this clonotype. The V and J genes are TRBV6-5 and TRBJ2-5; 7 bases line up with TRBD1. The V segment lost 5 bases and the J segment 4 bases; nucleotides outside the gene matches: 4. CDR3 length equals 13 residues. The germline V gene has CDR1 MNHEY and CDR2 SVGAGI. CDR3 DNA sequence: TGTGCCAGCAGTCAGACAGGGTTAGAGACCCAGTACTTC. Its translation: CASSQTGLETQYF.

This clonotype was found a few times. The chain combines TRBV6-5 with TRBJ2-7; perhaps TRBD2 as D (5 bases). The V end was cut by 4 bases, the J end by 5 bases, with 12 bases between. The germline gives CDR1 MNHEY, CDR2 SVGAGI. The CDR3 totals 13 residues. The CDR3 nucleotides are TGTGCCAGCAGTTTCTCGCCCGGGGACGAGCAGTACGTC. The encoded protein is CASSFSPGDEQYV.

This clonotype has only a few counts. The rearrangement uses TRBV20-1 and TRBJ2-3; no definite D call. Germline values: CDR1 DFQATT, CDR2 SNEGSKA (reference sequence). V gave up 3 bases and J gave up 1 base, with 11 bases separating them. The CDR3 totals 14 residues. CDR3 amino acids: CSARVGSGTDTQYF. The CDR3 DNA reads as TGCAGTGCTAGGGTGGGCAGTGGCACAGATACGCAGTATTTT.